This T cell receptor (beta chain) was sequenced during a study of blood T cells in healthy people across ages (dated by TCRdb to the mid-2010s). For context, the study as a whole: In model experiments, template switching captured about one uniquely barcoded TCR beta cDNA molecule for every two T cells. Age-related changes in TCR beta repertoire diversity were measured in the study by deep sequencing normalized with unique cDNA molecular identifiers. The donors were split into four age groups: young (average 16 years), middle-aged (39), aged (over 55) and long-lived (approximately 80). To avoid experimental bias, donors of different ages were randomly spread across the sequencing lanes. The study analyzed two additional independent replicas of 1 million unique cDNA reads from the same blood draw for two donors, one aged 18 to 30 and one aged 80 or older.

The germline V gene gives CDR1 as SGHAT and CDR2 as FQNNGV. V lost 1 base and J lost 3 bases; the stretch between them is 18 bases long. The CDR3, from cysteine to phenylalanine, totals 17 residues. Only the CDR3 portion is preserved as DNA: 51 bases, with reading frame beginning at the first base. The paper as a whole reports these results and caveats: Observed TCR beta diversity per million T cells fell roughly linearly with age, and a significant reduction was already apparent by age roughly 40. Donor CMV infection status was unknown, potentially confounding age-related changes in expanded clonotypes. Estimates of total diversity based on one million sequenced T cells were regarded as lower bounds and as underestimates. There was a strong correlation between observed TCR beta diversity and the percentage of naive T cells measured by flow cytometry. Because profiling used bulk unsorted PBMCs, naive and antigen-experienced compartments could not be compared conclusively. Compared with the aged group, the long-lived group had more naive CD4+ T cells, fewer expanded clones and increased TCR diversity, suggesting age selection.

About this clonotype itself: There is no known antigen for this receptor. No quality values exist for individual bases; no much larger clone is one base distant.

Donors were a few dozen systemically healthy Caucasian individuals from Russia aged roughly 6 to 90 years. Roughly 9.5 milliliters of peripheral blood were drawn from each donor into EDTA-treated Vacutainer tubes. PBMCs were isolated by Ficoll-Paque density-gradient centrifugation, with at least 6 million obtained per sample. Total RNA was extracted from PBMCs with Trizol reagent, with at least 6 micrograms obtained per sample. Naive CD45RAhigh/CD27high T cell percentages were measured by flow cytometry on a PBMC aliquot from every donor. Library preparation employed 5' RACE. The listed sequencing device is Illumina HiSeq 2500. A second PCR of about 7 to 12 cycles was run with a J-beta primer mix and a sample-barcoded 5' primer. Each TCR beta cDNA molecule received a unique molecular identifier from a template-switch 5' adaptor carrying 12 random nucleotides. Each sample yielded at least 2.5 million CDR3-containing paired-end reads. All of the RNA was converted into first-strand cDNA using the Mint cDNA synthesis kit, with a TRBC-specific oligonucleotide serving as the primer. Following uracil-DNA glycosylase treatment, a first 18-cycle PCR with universal primers M1SS and BC2_uni_R was performed on all cDNA. The original methods were these. Each sample was normalized by randomly selecting 1 million high-quality reads, each carrying a distinct molecular identifier. Reads sharing molecular identifiers were discarded rather than binned into consensus sequences. MiTCR, set to a Q25 quality threshold and the strictest error-elimination algorithm, was used for CDR3 identification, clonotype clustering and error correction. Lower-bound total TCR beta diversity was estimated with a nonparametric unseen species model using Euler transformation. TCRdb ran its own pipeline on the public reads, namely fastp trimming at Q25 and MiXCR clone calling, and kept in-frame beta chains. Entries that share a CDR3 protein sequence are merged under the most common genes and DNA. TCRdb's processing, not the authors' own work, is the source of the V and J calls. In this sample the table shows approximately 1.5 million distinct CDR3 sequences, roughly 32% of which occur a single time. The ten biggest clones cover about 11% of the sample.

Input material: blood. Rearrangement joined TRBV11-2 to TRBJ1-1, with a weak D call of TRBD1 (5 bases match). The receptor was isolated from a woman in her thirties in good health. CDR3 loop: CASSLVWRQGIYTEAFF. In nucleotides, the sequence is TGTGCCAGCAGCTTAGTTTGGAGGCAGGGCATATACACTGAAGCTTTCTTT.